This TCR beta chain derives from a study of blood T cell repertoires in COVID-19. Study-level information: The study drew acute and convalescent COVID-19 samples from the United States, Italy and Spain.

Profiling relied on immunoSEQ multiplex PCR, and the TCRdb table lists in-frame clones only, not all of them. The repertoire holds 200,000 to 250,000 clones, 65% to 90% seen once, with more than 2% in the top ten. The CDR3 sequence is 13 residues long. In germline, CDR1 is SGHVS, CDR2 FQNEAQ. Trimming pared 7 bases from V and 5 bases from J, leaving 15 bases between. It was during active infection that Seattle patients were enrolled and then longitudinally followed. The chain couples TRBV7-8 to TRBJ2-7; D is possibly TRBD1 (5 bases). Sequenced input: peripheral blood. The origin of this receptor is an older woman with COVID-19, enrolled during active disease. CDR3 in DNA: TGTGCCAGCACTATGGGCAGGGTTAACGAGCAGTACTTC. Amino acid sequence: CASTMGRVNEQYF.